Each of the 24 T cell receptor beta chains below was sequenced from the same sample in a study of blood T cell repertoires in COVID-19. The assay was immunoSEQ multiplex PCR, and TCRdb's table has in-frame clones only and misses some. Of roughly 95,000 clones in the sample, about 86% were seen once. The sample consisted of peripheral blood. The receptors were sampled from a man between 60 and 70 years old with acute or convalescent COVID-19.

This clone was seen only a few times. The chain couples TRBV30 to TRBJ1-6; TRBD1 agrees at 9 bases. Germline-derived CDR1 and CDR2 are GTSNPN and SVGIG (reference sequence). CDR3 size: 16 residues. Trimming removed 5 bases from V and 4 bases from J; junction bases left unmatched: 9. The CDR3 DNA follows: TGTGCCTGGGGGGGTCAGGACAGGGGATATAATTCACCCCTCCACTTT. This encodes CAWGGQDRGYNSPLHF. Supplemented by reference TRBV30 and TRBJ1-6, the full variable domain reads SQTIHQWPATLVQPVGSPLSLECTVEGTSNPNLYWYRQAAGRGLQLLFYSVGIGQISSEVPQNLSASRPQDRQFILSSKKLLLSDSGFYLCAWGGQDRGYNSPLHFGNGTRLTVT.

This clone has only a few counts. At one boundary the junction diverges from the germline segment, which might be a read error. The sample contains more than one DNA sequence encoding this CDR3. V gene TRBV7-7 combines with J gene TRBJ2-5; 14 bases line up with TRBD2. Germline-derived CDR1 and CDR2 are SSHAT and FNYEAQ (reference sequence). CDR3 length equals 17 residues. CDR3 amino acids: CASSRTSGGPIQETQYF. CDR3 in DNA: TGTGCTAGCAGCCGGACTAGCGGGGGGCCGATCCAAGAGACCCAGTACTTC.

V and J are TRBV30 and TRBJ2-5, with TRBD2 matching 8 bases. In germline, CDR1 is GTSNPN, CDR2 SVGIG (reference sequence). The CDR3 covers 13 residues. J gave up 5 bases and V 1 base, and 3 bases lay outside the gene matches. CDR3 amino acids: CAWSGGLGETQYF. The CDR3 DNA follows: TGTGCCTGGAGTGGGGGACTAGGGGAGACCCAGTACTTC.

This clone was picked up a small number of times. J is TRBJ1-2 and V is TRBV24-1; D gene uncertain. Germline values: CDR1 KGHDR, CDR2 SFDVKD. CDR3 size: 13 residues. The V end lost 6 bases, the J end lost 6 bases, and 13 bases lay between the germline ends. CDR3 DNA sequence: TGTGCCACCAGTCTTGGCGACAAGGATGGCTACACCTTC. Amino acids: CATSLGDKDGYTF.

The chain carries TRBV9 and TRBJ2-2; 12 nucleotides line up with TRBD2. The germline V gene has CDR1 SGDLS and CDR2 YYNGEE. This CDR3 has 17 amino acids. V was clipped by 3 bases and J by 4 bases; unmatched bases: 7. The CDR3 region is CASSELAGGGSTGELFF. The CDR3 DNA reads TGTGCCAGCAGCGAGCTAGCGGGAGGGGGGAGCACCGGGGAGCTGTTTTTT.

With respect to this clone: The same CDR3 arises from other DNA sequences in this sample as well. The V and J genes are TRBV12-3 or TRBV12-4 and TRBJ1-2, with 7 nucleotides matching TRBD1. V lost 5 bases and J lost 4; bases outside the gene matches: 1. This CDR3 is built from 12 residues. CDR3 sequence (DNA): TGTGCCAGCAGTCGGGACAGCTATGGCTACACCTTC. It specifies CASSRDSYGYTF.

This clone was seen only a few times. The chain is built from TRBV11-2 and TRBJ2-1; tentatively, D is TRBD2 (6 bases). Trimming pared 1 base from V and 4 bases from J, leaving 17 bases between. Looked up from germline, CDR1 is SGHAT and CDR2 is FQNNGV. There are 17 residues in the CDR3. As DNA, the CDR3 is TGTGCCAGCAGCTTAGGCCGAGCGGGCCATCGATACAATGAGCAGTTCTTC. It is translated as CASSLGRAGHRYNEQFF. Based on the CDR3 plus reference TRBV11-2 and TRBJ2-1, the full variable domain is EAGVAQSPRYKIIEKRQSVAFWCNPISGHATLYWYQQILGQGPKLLIQFQNNGVVDDSQLPKDRFSAERLKGVDSTLKIQPAKLEDSAVYLCASSLGRAGHRYNEQFFGPGTRLTVL.

The V call is TRBV18, the J call TRBJ1-5; 7 positions match TRBD1. The CDR3 covers 14 residues. The V gene's germline CDR1 is KGHSH and CDR2 LQKENI. V shed 3 bases and J 5 bases; nucleotides not matched to a gene: 4. The CDR3 coding sequence is TGTGCCAGCTCACCCGACAGGGTTGATCAGCCCCAGCATTTT. Its translation is CASSPDRVDQPQHF.

The gene calls are TRBV20-1 and TRBJ1-4, with TRBD1 as a possible D gene (6 bases). V was shortened by 6 bases and J by 7 bases, with 9 bases between the two germline ends. The CDR3 covers 11 residues. CDR1 is DFQATT and CDR2 is SNEGSKA in the germline V gene (reference sequence). Here the CDR3 DNA reads TGCAGTGCCCAGGGGTTTGAAAAACTGTTTTTT. Translated, it gives CSAQGFEKLFF.

In its sample, this clone was seen a few times. V and J are TRBV15 and TRBJ2-3; D gene ambiguous. Germline V gene data show CDR1 as LNHNV and CDR2 as YYDKDF (reference sequence). V was pared by 0 bases and J by 5 bases, with 3 bases between. This CDR3 contains 12 residues. The CDR3 DNA reads as TGTGCCACCAGCAGAGATCAAGATACGCAGTATTTT. It translates to CATSRDQDTQYF.

The count of this clone is one. The V gene is TRBV27, the J gene TRBJ1-2, with D maybe TRBD1 (5 bases). Germline values: CDR1 MNHEY, CDR2 SMNVEV (reference sequence). The ends were cut back, 5 bases at V and 2 bases at J, with 9 bases in the middle. The CDR3 spans 13 residues. CDR3 nucleotides: TGTGCCAGCAGTCGGACAAAAAACTATGGCTACACCTTC. This sequence encodes CASSRTKNYGYTF.

The sample holds one count of this clone. The chain combines TRBV5-4 with TRBJ2-1; D perhaps matches TRBD2 (7 bases). The CDR3 contains 15 residues. Germline V gene sequence: CDR1 SGHNT, CDR2 YYREEE (reference sequence). Trimming removed 0 bases at V and 4 bases at J, with 11 bases between. This CDR3 reads CASSLERGGYNEQFF. As DNA, the CDR3 is TGTGCCAGCAGCTTGGAAAGGGGGGGATACAATGAGCAGTTCTTC.

V and J are TRBV6-2 or TRBV6-3 and TRBJ1-5; 7 bases agree with TRBD1. CDR1 is MNHEY and CDR2 is SVGEGT in the germline V gene. This CDR3 contains 17 residues. The ends lost 6 bases at V and 0 bases at J; junction bases unmatched: 11. CDR3 region: CASSPRGDRYSNQPQHF. CDR3 DNA: TGTGCCAGCAGCCCTCGCGGGGACAGATATAGCAATCAGCCCCAGCATTTT.

V and J are TRBV3-1 (or the pseudogene TRBV3-2) and TRBJ1-2; D is possibly TRBD1 (6 bases). Trimming removed 7 bases from V and 4 bases from J, with 16 bases in between. The CDR3 length is 14 residues. The V gene's germline CDR1 is LGHDT and CDR2 YNNKEL (reference sequence). The CDR3 region is CASNARDTSYGYTF. The CDR3 nucleotides read TGTGCCAGCAACGCTCGGGACACTTCCTATGGCTACACCTTC.

The rearrangement joins TRBV2 to TRBJ1-5; 7 positions agree with TRBD1. J lost 6 bases, V lost 3 bases, and 5 bases had no gene match. The CDR3 sequence is 14 residues long. Germline CDR1 reads SNHLY; CDR2 reads FYNNEI. The chain's CDR3 is CASSETGLGQPQHF. In DNA, the CDR3 is TGTGCCAGCAGTGAGACAGGGTTAGGTCAGCCCCAGCATTTT.

For this clone: One end of the junction does not line up with germline, which may come from a read error. The V call is TRBV7-9, the J call TRBJ2-1; D possibly corresponds to TRBD2 (5 bases). The CDR3 has 17 amino acids. Germline loops: CDR1 SEHNR, CDR2 FQNEAQ (reference sequence). The CDR3 loop reads CASSLVGGPRAWNEQFF. Here the CDR3 DNA reads TGTGCCAGCAGCTTAGTAGGAGGACCCCGGGCATGGAATGAACAGTTCTTC.

The V call is TRBV3-1 (or the pseudogene TRBV3-2), the J call TRBJ2-1; 10 bases agree with TRBD2. Germline V gene sequence: CDR1 LGHDT, CDR2 YNNKEL (reference sequence). Unmatched junction bases numbered 19, after V lost 5 bases and J lost 9 bases. The CDR3 spans 18 residues. CDR3 DNA sequence: TGTGCCAGCAGCACCCTATCGACGCGGCTAGCGGGAGAGGGTGAGCAGTTCTTC. It codes for CASSTLSTRLAGEGEQFF.

This chain links TRBV6-5 with TRBJ1-5, with D possibly being TRBD1 (6 bases). Germline-derived CDR1 and CDR2 are MNHEY and SVGAGI. V lost 6 bases and J lost 1, with 13 bases in between. The CDR3 extends over 15 amino acids. Here the CDR3 reads CASRSQGSSNQPQHF. For the CDR3, the DNA is TGTGCCAGCAGGTCACAGGGATCGAGCAATCAGCCCCAGCATTTT.

This chain joins TRBV10-3 and TRBJ2-5, with TRBD1 as a possible D gene (6 bases). The CDR3 sequence is 14 residues long. Trimming cost V 2 bases and J 7 bases, with 14 bases left between them. CDR1 ENHRY and CDR2 SYGVKD come from the germline V gene. CDR3 residues: CAISEAGDRGTQYF. The DNA of the CDR3 is TGTGCCATCAGTGAGGCAGGGGATCGGGGGACCCAGTACTTC.

V gene TRBV10-1 combines with J gene TRBJ1-5; 7 bases agree with TRBD1. Trimming cost V 6 bases and J 5 bases; bases outside gene matches: 4. The CDR3 extends over 13 amino acids. Germline CDR1 WNHNN, CDR2 SYGVQD (reference sequence). This CDR3 is CASSVTGDQPQHF. CDR3 sequence (DNA): TGCGCCAGCAGCGTAACAGGGGATCAGCCCCAGCATTTT.

This sequence joins TRBV19 and TRBJ2-3; 8 nucleotides match TRBD2. V shed 3 bases and J 5 bases; nucleotides not matched to a gene: 7. Germline V gene data show CDR1 as LNHDA and CDR2 as SQIVND (reference sequence). The CDR3 is 15 amino acids. CDR3 region: CASSIRREVLDTQYF. The CDR3 DNA is TGTGCCAGTAGTATCAGGCGGGAGGTTTTAGATACGCAGTATTTT.

This chain joins TRBV27 and TRBJ1-6; TRBD1 agrees at 8 bases. Germline CDR1 and CDR2: MNHEY and SMNVEV (reference sequence). J was trimmed by 7 bases and V by 6 bases; bases with no gene match: 8. This CDR3 contains 15 residues. CDR3 sequence (DNA): TGTGCCAGCAGCACACAGGGGGTTGGAAATTCACCCCTCCACTTT. Its translation: CASSTQGVGNSPLHF.

This clone was observed a few times. V is TRBV6-5 and J is TRBJ2-1, with 14 bases identical to TRBD2. The CDR3 spans 14 residues. The ends lost 2 bases at V and 10 bases at J; junction bases unmatched: 1. Germline V gene sequence: CDR1 MNHEY, CDR2 SVGAGI. The CDR3: CASSYGTSGREQFF. DNA for the CDR3: TGTGCCAGCAGTTACGGGACTAGCGGGAGAGAGCAGTTCTTC.

This chain uses TRBV30 with TRBJ2-1, with 10 bases lining up with TRBD2. Germline V lookup: CDR1 GTSNPN, CDR2 SVGIG (reference sequence). The CDR3 spans 17 residues. The V segment lost 2 bases and the J segment 10 bases; nucleotides outside the gene matches: 17. In DNA form, the CDR3 reads TGTGCCTGGAGTATCATGGATCGACTAGCGGGTCAGTGGGAGCAGTTCTTC. Residues: CAWSIMDRLAGQWEQFF.